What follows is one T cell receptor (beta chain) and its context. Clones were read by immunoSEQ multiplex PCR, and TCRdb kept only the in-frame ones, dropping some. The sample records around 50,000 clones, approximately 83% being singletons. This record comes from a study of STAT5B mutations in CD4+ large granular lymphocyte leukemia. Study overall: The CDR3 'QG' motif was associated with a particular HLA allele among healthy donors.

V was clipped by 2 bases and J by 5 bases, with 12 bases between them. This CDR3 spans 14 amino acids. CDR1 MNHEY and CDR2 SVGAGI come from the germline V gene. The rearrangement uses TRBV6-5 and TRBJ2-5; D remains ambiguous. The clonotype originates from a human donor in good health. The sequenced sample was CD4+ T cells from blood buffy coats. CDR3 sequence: CASSYMDGLETQYF. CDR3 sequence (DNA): TGTGCCAGCAGTTACATGGACGGGCTTGAGACCCAGTACTTC.